This T cell receptor beta chain was captured in a study of early T cells in non-severe SARS-CoV-2 infection. Researchers attached unique molecular identifiers to individual cDNA molecules. TCRdb processed the 5' RACE reads anew with MiXCR; each CDR3 protein has one entry. The sample has tens of thousands of distinct CDR3 sequences, 9% to 10% seen once. This CDR3 is 15 amino acids long. Germline CDR1 and CDR2: MGHDK and SYGVNS. Trimming removed 6 bases at V and 5 bases at J, with 17 bases between. Sample: whole blood, taken at baseline. The TCR comes from an adult who was a healthcare worker with PCR-confirmed SARS-CoV-2 infection or an uninfected control (not recorded which). This chain uses TRBV25-1 with TRBJ1-5, with TRBD1 as a possible D gene (6 bases). DNA of the CDR3: TGTGCCAGCAGCCCCCAGGGGTTCCGGGATCAGCCCCAGCATTTT. It is translated as CASSPQGFRDQPQHF.